A selection of T cell receptor beta chains follows, all from one sample in a study of CD8+CD57+ T cells in acquired aplastic anemia. In TCRdb, the reads were re-called with MiXCR into one record per CDR3 protein. The sample yields hundreds of thousands of distinct CDR3 sequences, roughly 34% seen once. Sequencing was done on a sample of sorted CD4+, CD8+, or CD8+CD57+ T cells (not recorded which) from PBMCs. Source of these receptors: a human donor with aplastic anemia. CDR3s include the opening cysteine and the closing phenylalanine or tryptophan. Each record gives: V gene, clone size, D gene, J gene, CDR3 protein, CDR3 DNA. D genes are given only for firm matches. The listing skips clone size in some rows; elsewhere it reads once, few, many or a size class.

TRBV5-1,few,TRBD1,TRBJ2-7,CASSLDGDRVAEQYF,TGCGCCAGCAGCTTGGACGGGGACAGGGTTGCCGAGCAGTACTTC
TRBV29-1,.,TRBD2,TRBJ2-1,CSITGTSGYNEQFF,TGCAGCATAACCGGGACTAGCGGGTACAATGAGCAGTTCTTC
TRBV25-1,many,.,TRBJ2-5,CASSEYGTLETQYF,TGTGCCAGCAGTGAATATGGGACCCTGGAGACCCAGTACTTC
TRBV20-1,few,TRBD2,TRBJ2-1,CSVGQPGLPYNEQFF,TGCAGTGTCGGTCAACCGGGACTACCTTACAATGAGCAGTTCTTC
TRBV25-1,many,TRBD2,TRBJ2-1,CASGEAGGRNNEQFF,TGTGCCAGCGGCGAAGCGGGGGGGCGGAACAATGAGCAGTTCTTC
TRBV7-2,.,.,TRBJ2-1,CASSPGVPNEQFF,TGTGCCAGCAGCCCAGGGGTCCCGAATGAGCAGTTCTTC
TRBV27,many,TRBD1,TRBJ1-2,CASSLRTGYGYTF,TGCGCCAGCAGCTTGAGGACAGGGTATGGCTACACCTTC
TRBV24-1,many,.,TRBJ2-7,CATSDPSSYEQYF,TGTGCCACCAGTGATCCGAGCTCCTACGAGCAGTACTTC
TRBV7-9,few,TRBD1,TRBJ1-1,CASSFRVGTGDTEAFF,TGTGCCAGCAGCTTTAGGGTGGGGACAGGGGACACTGAAGCTTTCTTT
TRBV19,once,.,TRBJ1-2,CASSHQGKNYGYTF,TGTGCCAGCAGTCACCAGGGGAAAAACTATGGCTACACCTTC
TRBV6-2/TRBV6-3,.,.,TRBJ1-2,CASSYSRPLRGSNYGYTF,TGTGCCAGCAGTTACTCGAGACCCCTCCGAGGGAGCAACTATGGCTACACCTTC
TRBV11-2,.,.,TRBJ1-3,CASSPPGVAAGNTIYF,TGTGCCAGCAGCCCCCCTGGGGTAGCGGCTGGAAACACCATATATTTT
TRBV20-1,.,.,TRBJ1-2,CSAPSGRRYGCTF,TGCAGTGCTCCCTCGGGACGACGATATGGCTGCACCTTC
TRBV2,.,.,TRBJ1-5,CASSEAGRGNQPQHF,TGTGCCAGCAGTGAAGCGGGTAGGGGCAATCAGCCCCAGCATTTT
TRBV3-1,many,TRBD2,TRBJ2-5,CASSQDGLAGETQYF,TGTGCCAGCAGCCAAGACGGTCTAGCGGGGGAGACCCAGTACTTC
TRBV29-1,many,.,TRBJ2-1,CSVEAGPALNEQFF,TGCAGCGTTGAGGCAGGCCCCGCGTTAAATGAGCAGTTCTTC
TRBV7-3,few,.,TRBJ2-1,CASSLTRDTRGAFF,TGTGCCAGCAGCTTAACCCGTGACACGAGGGGAGCCTTTTTC
TRBV25-1,.,TRBD1,TRBJ1-1,CASSDGTVKAFF,TGTGCCAGCAGCGACGGGACAGTCAAAGCTTTCTTT
TRBV10-3,.,.,TRBJ1-1,CAIRGDRQNTEAFF,TGTGCCATCAGAGGTGACAGGCAGAACACTGAAGCTTTCTTT
TRBV3-1,few,TRBD1,TRBJ1-1,CASSQRDRVTEAFF,TGTGCCAGCAGCCAGAGGGACAGGGTAACTGAAGCTTTCTTT
TRBV3-1,few,.,TRBJ2-7,CASSEIGSSYEQYF,TGTGCCAGCAGCGAAATTGGCAGCTCCTACGAGCAGTACTTC
TRBV9,many,.,TRBJ2-1,CASSSPHEQFF,TGTGCCAGCAGCTCCCCCCATGAGCAGTTCTTC
TRBV5-6,many,TRBD1,TRBJ1-2,CASGNRDRNYGYTF,TGTGCCAGCGGAAACCGGGACAGGAACTATGGCTACACCTTC
TRBV2,many,.,TRBJ2-3,CASSEDDTDTQYF,TGTGCCAGCAGTGAAGATGACACAGATACGCAGTATTTT
TRBV24-1,many,TRBD2,TRBJ2-3,CATSDGGGGTDTQYF,TGTGCCACCAGTGATGGCGGGGGAGGCACAGATACGCAGTATTTT
TRBV5-1,.,.,TRBJ2-3,CASSLAIKEGTNTDTQYF,TGCGCCAGCAGCTTGGCCATTAAGGAAGGGACGAACACAGATACGCAGTATTTT
TRBV20-1,many,TRBD1,TRBJ1-6,CSARTGTHYNSPLHF,TGCAGTGCAAGGACAGGGACTCACTATAATTCACCCCTCCACTTT